This is a list of T cell receptor beta chains from one sample in a study of vaccination effects on CD4 cells after COVID-19. These TCRs' antigens remain unknown. TCRdb's copy holds only in-frame clones and misses some; the assay was immunoSEQ multiplex PCR. This table holds about 65,000 clones, more than 70% found once. Sequencing used CD4+ T cells from PBMCs cultured with HCoV-NL63 spike peptides, obtained before COVID-19 vaccination. The source of these receptors is a human donor who received a COVID-19 vaccine. Both conserved end residues are part of each CDR3. Fields, in order: V gene, CDR3 length, CDR3 protein.

v_gene: TRBV3-1/TRBV3-2
len: 16
CDR3aa: CASSQGSQPNTGELFF

v_gene: TRBV6-4
len: 17
CDR3aa: CASSEKVGRGREETQYF

v_gene: TRBV5-5
len: 15
CDR3aa: CASSLTLAGTGTQYF

v_gene: TRBV5-1
len: 14
CDR3aa: CASSLPGSHNEQFF

v_gene: TRBV2
len: 12
CDR3aa: CASRYSSYGYTF

v_gene: TRBV29-1
len: 14
CDR3aa: CSVALDRIQETQYF

v_gene: TRBV7-3
len: 13
CDR3aa: CASSLNRIDGYTF

v_gene: TRBV10-3
len: 14
CDR3aa: CAISWTGGTEKLFF

v_gene: TRBV29-1
len: 15
CDR3aa: CSVVDDRIPTGELFF

v_gene: TRBV5-1
len: 15
CDR3aa: CASSSSGQINYGYTF

v_gene: TRBV12-3/TRBV12-4
len: 12
CDR3aa: CASSTGYTEAFF

v_gene: TRBV19
len: 15
CDR3aa: CATKGLAGPTGELFF

v_gene: TRBV6-1
len: 14
CDR3aa: CASSEQGFDTEAFF

v_gene: TRBV19
len: 14
CDR3aa: CASRNRGKDEKLFF

v_gene: TRBV5-1
len: 15
CDR3aa: CASSLSGEAYNEQFF

v_gene: TRBV5-1
len: 15
CDR3aa: CASSLRGLAGQPQHF

v_gene: TRBV5-1
len: 14
CDR3aa: CASGTGGTDEKLFF

v_gene: TRBV19
len: 16
CDR3aa: CASSNQASGGVGGYTF

v_gene: TRBV12-3/TRBV12-4
len: 13
CDR3aa: CASSSRLGETQYF

v_gene: TRBV6-5
len: 13
CDR3aa: CATVSSGNQPQHF

v_gene: TRBV15
len: 15
CDR3aa: CATSRDGAGTDTQYF

v_gene: TRBV28
len: 20
CDR3aa: CASRPPLGDRGLAGNQPQHF

v_gene: TRBV29-1
len: 12
CDR3aa: CSVDKGSYGYTF

v_gene: TRBV29-1
len: 15
CDR3aa: CSVAMGRNMNTEAFF

v_gene: TRBV11-2
len: 16
CDR3aa: CASSFISGGWQETQYF

v_gene: TRBV9
len: 20
CDR3aa: CASSIGTPSPYGGAKNIQYF

v_gene: TRBV19
len: 14
CDR3aa: CASSITANTGELFF

v_gene: TRBV5-1
len: 15
CDR3aa: CASSFFSTGQETQYF

v_gene: TRBV28
len: 11
CDR3aa: CASSFSNTQYF

v_gene: TRBV5-1
len: 20
CDR3aa: CASSFQGLAGALANTGELFF

v_gene: TRBV7-3
len: 16
CDR3aa: CASSLNSPASNSPLHF

v_gene: TRBV11-2
len: 13
CDR3aa: CATNARPNSPLHF

v_gene: TRBV27
len: 14
CDR3aa: CASSPLFTGNEQFF

v_gene: TRBV28
len: 12
CDR3aa: CASITHSQPQHF

v_gene: TRBV7-6
len: 15
CDR3aa: CASSLSGTGNYGYTF

v_gene: TRBV28
len: 14
CDR3aa: CASLEGGDIHGYTF

v_gene: TRBV7-2
len: 14
CDR3aa: CASSLSTLNTEAFF

v_gene: TRBV4-3
len: 15
CDR3aa: CASSQVNREGEKLFF

v_gene: TRBV5-1
len: 14
CDR3aa: CASSEGTEYTEAFF

v_gene: TRBV30
len: 10
CDR3aa: CAWRDEPQHF

v_gene: TRBV7-9
len: 17
CDR3aa: CASSSRTEDSGANVLTF

v_gene: TRBV10-3
len: 14
CDR3aa: CAISSGGGTDTQYF

v_gene: TRBV24-1
len: 14
CDR3aa: CATSDFRSTDTQYF

v_gene: TRBV7-9
len: 15
CDR3aa: CASSLSGAVTGELFF

v_gene: TRBV28
len: 14
CDR3aa: CASSLDRGGYGYTF

v_gene: TRBV27
len: 19
CDR3aa: CASSPSRVDARTTNEKLFF

v_gene: TRBV12-5
len: 12
CDR3aa: CASALTGNTIYF

v_gene: TRBV27
len: 14
CDR3aa: CASSSDSPNTEAFF

v_gene: TRBV7-8
len: 22
CDR3aa: CASSLQQGARLPSEAENTEAFF

v_gene: TRBV4-1
len: 16
CDR3aa: CASSQDRGQILSPLHF

v_gene: TRBV6-4
len: 14
CDR3aa: CASSDSQGGDTQYF

v_gene: TRBV7-9
len: 18
CDR3aa: CASSLAKIQGDVKETQYF

v_gene: TRBV10-2
len: 13
CDR3aa: CASRRDGNTEAFF

v_gene: TRBV5-6
len: 12
CDR3aa: CASMGTYNEQFF

v_gene: TRBV19
len: 13
CDR3aa: CATRVGSADTQYF

v_gene: TRBV30
len: 13
CDR3aa: CAWRGGRTGELFF

v_gene: TRBV5-6
len: 16
CDR3aa: CASSSLTSGFAETQYF

v_gene: TRBV6-5
len: 15
CDR3aa: CASSYRRQLNSPLHF

v_gene: TRBV27
len: 13
CDR3aa: CASSLGVRYGYTF

v_gene: TRBV7-3
len: 15
CDR3aa: CASSLTRGSGSPLHF